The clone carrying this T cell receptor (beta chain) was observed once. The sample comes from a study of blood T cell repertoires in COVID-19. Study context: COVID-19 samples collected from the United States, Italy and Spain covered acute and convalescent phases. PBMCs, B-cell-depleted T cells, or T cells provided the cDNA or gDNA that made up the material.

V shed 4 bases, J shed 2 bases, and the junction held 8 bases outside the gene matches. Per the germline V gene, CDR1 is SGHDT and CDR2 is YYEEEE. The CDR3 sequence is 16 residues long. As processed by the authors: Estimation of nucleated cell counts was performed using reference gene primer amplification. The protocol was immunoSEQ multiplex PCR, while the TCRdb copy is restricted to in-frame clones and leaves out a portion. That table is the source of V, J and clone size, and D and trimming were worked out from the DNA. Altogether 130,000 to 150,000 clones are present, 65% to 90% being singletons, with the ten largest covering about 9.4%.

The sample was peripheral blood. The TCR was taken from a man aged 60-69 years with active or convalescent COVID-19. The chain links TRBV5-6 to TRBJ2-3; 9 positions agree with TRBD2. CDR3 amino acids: CASSERLAEITDTQYF. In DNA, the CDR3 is TGTGCCAGCAGCGAGAGACTAGCGGAAATCACAGATACGCAGTATTTT.